This T cell receptor (beta chain) was sequenced during a study of response to subunit inactivated influenza vaccine. TCRdb passed the RT-PCR reads through MiXCR, listing each CDR3 protein once. The top ten clones hold about 3% of a sample with 500,000 to 550,000 distinct CDR3 sequences, less than 25% of them seen once. The CDR3 is 15 residues long. Trimming pared 1 base from V and 4 bases from J, leaving 11 bases between. CDR1 and CDR2 (germline): SGHTA, FQGNSA. These data were also filed under a second study, of T cells expressing NK-cell markers. That source adds: Synthesis of TCR beta cDNA relied on 5'RACE template switching carrying UMIs. In several experiments, an anti-gamma-delta TCR antibody restricted sorting to alpha-beta TCR T cells.

J is TRBJ2-1 and V is TRBV7-2; D is unclear. The source is a man aged 50-59 years who received an inactivated influenza vaccine. The sequencing used CD4+ T cells sorted from PBMCs, collected 11 to 12 days after vaccination. CDR3 sequence reads: CASSLDPSAYNEQFF. CDR3 DNA: TGTGCCAGCAGCTTAGATCCCAGCGCTTACAATGAGCAGTTCTTC.